The present T cell receptor (beta chain) was sequenced within a study of T cell changes during pregnancy in multiple sclerosis. TCRdb's table, derived via immunoSEQ multiplex PCR, lists solely in-frame clones and lacks some. This table has tens of thousands of clones, under 90% appearing once. This CDR3 has 18 amino acids. Germline assignment: CDR1 LGHNT and CDR2 FRNRAP. Trimming removed 0 bases at V and 6 bases at J, with 20 bases between. This material consisted of CD8+ T cells from peripheral blood mononuclear cells, taken before pregnancy. The clonotype comes from a female donor with multiple sclerosis, enrolled in a pregnancy study. V and J are TRBV12-5 and TRBJ2-2, with D perhaps TRBD2 (5 bases). The CDR3 is CASGLVIGRTGSAGELFF. The DNA for the CDR3 is TGTGCTAGTGGTTTGGTAATTGGTCGGACTGGATCGGCCGGGGAGCTGTTTTTT.